What follows describes a single TCR beta chain. This CDR3 is 15 amino acids long. Germline V lookup: CDR1 DFQATT, CDR2 SNEGSKA (reference sequence). Trimming stripped 6 bases from V and 4 bases from J, with 19 bases between. This sample was taken from a study of T cells after yellow fever vaccination. From the 5' RACE reads, TCRdb called clonotypes with MiXCR, one entry per CDR3 protein. Found here are more than 300,000 distinct CDR3 sequences, 9.5% to 12% of them singletons; the top ten hold 3% to 3.5%. The V call is TRBV20-1, the J call TRBJ2-4, with a weak D call TRBD2 (6 bases). Sequenced here: CD4+ T cells sorted from PBMCs, sampled 45 days after the yellow fever booster vaccination. This receptor was taken from a man between 18 and 35 years old who received the YFV17D yellow fever vaccine. CDR3 in amino acids: CSASGPPSSKNIQYF. Written as DNA, the CDR3 is TGCAGTGCAAGCGGGCCCCCAAGTTCTAAAAACATTCAGTACTTC.